This T cell receptor beta chain was sequenced in a study of tumor and adjacent non-tumor tissue in lung cancer. RNA was extracted from bulk tissue without any cell sorting. Per germline, CDR1 LNHDA and CDR2 SQIVND (reference sequence). This CDR3 is built from 15 residues. The V end lost 6 bases, the J end lost 7 bases, and 20 bases lay between the germline ends. In this sample, this clonotype turned up once. A modified ARM-PCR protocol with three rounds of nested PCR amplified TCRbeta. TCRdb ran MiXCR on the multiplex PCR reads and lists one entry per CDR3 protein. The data contain more than 85,000 distinct CDR3 sequences, roughly 80% of them seen just once; the ten biggest clones take up about 40%.

Input material: lung tumor tissue. J is TRBJ2-3 and V is TRBV19, with D unclear. This receptor was obtained from a woman aged 60-75 years with non-small cell lung cancer. CDR3 loop: CASSPRTGLGNTQYF. CDR3 nucleotides: TGTGCCAGTAGCCCAAGGACCGGGTTGGGAAATACGCAGTATTTT.